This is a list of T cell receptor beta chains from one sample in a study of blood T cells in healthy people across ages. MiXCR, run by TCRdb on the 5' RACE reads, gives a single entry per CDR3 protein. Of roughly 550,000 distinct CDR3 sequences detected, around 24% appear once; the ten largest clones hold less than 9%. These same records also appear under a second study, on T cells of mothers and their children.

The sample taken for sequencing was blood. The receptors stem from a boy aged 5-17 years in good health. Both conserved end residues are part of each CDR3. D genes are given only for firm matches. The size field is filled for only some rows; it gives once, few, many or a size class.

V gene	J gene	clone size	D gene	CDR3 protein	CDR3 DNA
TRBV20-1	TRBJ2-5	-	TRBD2	CSARGGGLAVQETQYF	TGCAGTGCTAGAGGAGGGGGACTAGCTGTACAAGAGACCCAGTACTTC
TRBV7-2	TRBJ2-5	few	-	CASSLDSQGARRTQYF	TGTGCCAGCAGCTTAGATTCGCAGGGCGCTCGAAGGACCCAGTACTTC
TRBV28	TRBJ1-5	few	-	CASSLKQGGSPQHF	TGTGCCAGCAGTTTGAAACAGGGAGGTTCCCCCCAGCATTTT
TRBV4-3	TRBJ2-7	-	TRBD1	CASSQVSRGPYEQYF	TGCGCCAGCAGCCAAGTATCCAGGGGGCCGTACGAGCAGTACTTC
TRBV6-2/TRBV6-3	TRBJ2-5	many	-	CASSYGGRETQYF	TGTGCCAGCAGTTACGGGGGGCGAGAGACCCAGTACTTC
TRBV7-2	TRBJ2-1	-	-	CACSHRPSGDNEQFF	TGTGCCTGCAGCCACAGGCCTAGTGGGGACAATGAGCAGTTCTTC
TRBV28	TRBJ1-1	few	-	CASTRPRNTEAFF	TGTGCCAGCACCCGTCCCAGGAACACTGAAGCTTTCTTT
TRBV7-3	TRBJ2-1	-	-	CASSSAGNEQFF	TGTGCCAGCAGCTCCGCTGGGAATGAGCAGTTCTTC
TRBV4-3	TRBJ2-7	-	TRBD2	CASSQDWTSGGSYEQYF	TGCGCCAGCAGCCAAGATTGGACTAGCGGGGGTTCCTACGAGCAGTACTTC
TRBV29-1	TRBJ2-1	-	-	CSVEDLNRDSSSYNEQFF	TGCAGCGTTGAAGACTTAAACCGGGACTCGAGCTCCTACAATGAGCAGTTCTTC
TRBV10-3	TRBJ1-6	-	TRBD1	CATQGQGGSSPLHF	TGTGCCACCCAGGGACAGGGAGGTTCTTCACCCCTCCACTTT
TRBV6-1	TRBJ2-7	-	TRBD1	CASSGSGTGGFLNYEQYF	TGTGCCAGCAGCGGCTCCGGGACAGGGGGTTTCTTAAACTACGAGCAGTACTTC
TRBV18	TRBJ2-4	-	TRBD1	CASSPDRVNIQYF	TGTGCCAGCTCACCCGACAGGGTAAACATTCAGTACTTC
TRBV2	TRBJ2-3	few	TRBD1	CASSIDRGYTQYF	TGTGCCAGCAGTATAGACAGGGGATATACGCAGTATTTT
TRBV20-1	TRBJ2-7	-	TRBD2	CSAHSGRAYEQYF	TGCAGTGCTCATAGCGGGAGGGCCTACGAGCAGTACTTC
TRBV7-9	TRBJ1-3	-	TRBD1	CASSLRGTAGRSSGNTIYF	TGTGCCAGCAGCTTAAGAGGGACAGCTGGCCGGAGCTCTGGAAACACCATATATTTT
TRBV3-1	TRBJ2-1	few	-	CASSLALIYNEQFF	TGTGCCAGCAGCCTGGCTTTAATTTACAATGAGCAGTTCTTC
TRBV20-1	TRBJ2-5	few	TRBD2	CGAREGVVEREDQETQYF	TGCGGTGCTAGAGAGGGAGTGGTTGAGCGGGAGGACCAAGAGACCCAGTACTTC
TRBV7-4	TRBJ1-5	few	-	CASNLGGSNQPQHF	TGTGCCAGCAATTTGGGTGGTAGCAATCAGCCCCAGCATTTT
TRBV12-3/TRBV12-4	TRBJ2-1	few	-	CASSRLRLSYNEQFF	TGTGCCAGCAGTCGCCTACGGCTGTCCTACAATGAGCAGTTCTTC
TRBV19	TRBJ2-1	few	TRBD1	CASGQGRDEQFF	TGTGCCAGTGGACAGGGGAGGGATGAGCAGTTCTTC
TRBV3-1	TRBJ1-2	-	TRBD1	CASNHDRTGNYGYTF	TGTGCCAGCAACCACGATAGGACAGGGAACTATGGCTACACCTTC
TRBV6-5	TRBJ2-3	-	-	CACRGGGSKAQYF	TGTGCCTGCAGGGGTGGGGGGTCGAAGGCGCAGTATTTT
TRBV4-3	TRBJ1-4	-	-	CASSQDPSIGGPLAEKLFF	TGCGCCAGCAGCCAGGACCCGAGCATCGGGGGGCCGTTGGCTGAAAAACTGTTTTTT
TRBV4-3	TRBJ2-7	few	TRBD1	CASSHVRDRAYEQYF	TGCGCCAGCAGCCACGTCCGGGACAGGGCGTACGAGCAGTACTTC
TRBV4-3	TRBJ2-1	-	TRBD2	CASGSGLAGDLSSYNEQFF	TGCGCCAGCGGAAGCGGACTAGCGGGGGACTTAAGCTCCTACAATGAGCAGTTCTTC
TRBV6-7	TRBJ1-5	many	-	CASGQPQHF	TGTGCCAGCGGACAGCCCCAGCATTTT
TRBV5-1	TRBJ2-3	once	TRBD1	CATQSGTGVSTDTQYF	TGCGCCACCCAGAGCGGGACAGGGGTCAGCACAGATACGCAGTATTTT
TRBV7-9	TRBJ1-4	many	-	CASSPGWTNEKLFF	TGTGCCAGCAGCCCAGGGTGGACTAATGAAAAACTGTTTTTT
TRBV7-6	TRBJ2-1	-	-	CASSLGKIGKFRDEQFF	TGTGCCAGCAGCTTAGGGAAAATAGGAAAATTTAGGGATGAGCAGTTCTTC
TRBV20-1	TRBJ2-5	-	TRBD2	CSASTSGRAGWTQYF	TGCAGTGCTAGTACCAGCGGGAGGGCTGGGTGGACCCAGTACTTC
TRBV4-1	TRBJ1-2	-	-	CASSQDAGQYGYTF	TGCGCCAGCAGCCAAGATGCCGGGCAATATGGCTACACCTTC
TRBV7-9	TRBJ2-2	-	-	CASSLSGTNTGELFF	TGTGCCAGCAGCTTAAGCGGAACGAACACCGGGGAGCTGTTTTTT
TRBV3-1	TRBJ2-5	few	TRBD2	CASSQDLAGGRQETQYF	TGTGCCAGCAGCCAAGATTTGGCGGGGGGGAGGCAAGAGACCCAGTACTTC
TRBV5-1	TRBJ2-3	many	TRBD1	CASSLAGQFSDTQYF	TGCGCCAGCAGCTTGGCGGGACAGTTCTCAGATACGCAGTATTTT
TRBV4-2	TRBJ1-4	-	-	CASSQAQQATNEKLFF	TGTGCCAGCAGCCAAGCCCAACAGGCAACTAATGAAAAACTGTTTTTT
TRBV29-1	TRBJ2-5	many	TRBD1	CSVYDRGKETQYF	TGCAGCGTCTACGACAGGGGGAAAGAGACCCAGTACTTC
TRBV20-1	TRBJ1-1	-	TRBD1	CSATTGTNTEAFF	TGCAGTGCTACGACAGGGACGAACACTGAAGCTTTCTTT
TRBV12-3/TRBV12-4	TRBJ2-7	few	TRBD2	CASSLAEEGFLRERGYEQYF	TGTGCCAGCAGTTTAGCCGAAGAAGGCTTTTTGCGGGAGCGGGGATACGAGCAGTACTTC
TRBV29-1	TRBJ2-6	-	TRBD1	CSVEVWDRGSGANVLTF	TGCAGCGTTGAAGTATGGGACAGGGGCTCTGGGGCCAACGTCCTGACTTTC
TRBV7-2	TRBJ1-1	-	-	CASSLAYGLNTEAFF	TGTGCCAGCAGCTTAGCGTATGGGTTGAACACTGAAGCTTTCTTT
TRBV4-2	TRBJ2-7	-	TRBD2	CASSQERDYYEQYF	TGTGCCAGCAGCCAAGAAAGGGACTACTACGAGCAGTACTTC
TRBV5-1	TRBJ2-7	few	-	CASSLEGQPSYEQYF	TGCGCCAGCAGCTTGGAAGGTCAGCCTTCCTACGAGCAGTACTTC
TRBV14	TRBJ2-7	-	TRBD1	CASSQGRQGYYEQYF	TGTGCCAGCAGCCAAGGCCGACAGGGGTACTACGAGCAGTACTTC
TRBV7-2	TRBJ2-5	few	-	CASSLRLDQETQYF	TGTGCCAGCAGCTTAAGACTAGACCAAGAGACCCAGTACTTC
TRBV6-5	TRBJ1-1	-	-	CASSYGVSTETFF	TGTGCCAGCAGTTACGGGGTAAGCACTGAAACTTTCTTT
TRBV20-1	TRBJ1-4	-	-	CSARMSGTNEKLFF	TGCAGTGCTAGAATGTCGGGTACTAATGAAAAACTGTTTTTT
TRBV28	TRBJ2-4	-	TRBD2	CASSPGIAGDIQYF	TGTGCCAGCAGTCCCGGAATAGCGGGAGACATTCAGTACTTC
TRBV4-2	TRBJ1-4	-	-	CASSQGDRGEKLFF	TGTGCCAGCAGCCAAGGCGACCGCGGTGAAAAACTGTTTTTT
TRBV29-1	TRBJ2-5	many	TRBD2	CSAYRGLASETQYF	TGCAGCGCCTACCGAGGACTAGCTTCAGAGACCCAGTACTTC
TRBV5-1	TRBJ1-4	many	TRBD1	CASSSTGTGGEKLFF	TGCGCCAGCAGCTCCACCGGGACAGGGGGCGAAAAACTGTTTTTT
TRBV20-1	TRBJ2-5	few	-	CSARETGPETQYF	TGCAGTGCTAGAGAAACAGGGCCCGAGACCCAGTACTTC